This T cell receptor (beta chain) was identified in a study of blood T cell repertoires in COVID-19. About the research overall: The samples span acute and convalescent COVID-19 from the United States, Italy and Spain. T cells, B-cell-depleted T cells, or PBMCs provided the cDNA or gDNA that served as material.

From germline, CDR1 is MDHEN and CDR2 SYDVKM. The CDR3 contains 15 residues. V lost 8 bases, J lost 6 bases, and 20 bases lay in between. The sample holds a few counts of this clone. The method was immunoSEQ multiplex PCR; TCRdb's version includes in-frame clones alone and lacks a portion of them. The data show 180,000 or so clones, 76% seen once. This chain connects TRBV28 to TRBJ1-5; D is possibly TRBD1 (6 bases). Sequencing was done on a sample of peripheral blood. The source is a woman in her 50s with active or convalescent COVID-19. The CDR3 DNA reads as TGTGCCAGCGTCCCATCGCAGGGGAGAAGTCAGCCCCAGCATTTT. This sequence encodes CASVPSQGRSQPQHF. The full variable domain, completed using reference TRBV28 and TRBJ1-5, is DVKVTQSSRYLVKRTGEKVFLECVQDMDHENMFWYRQDPGLGLRLIYFSYDVKMKEKGDIPEGYSVSREKKERFSLILESASTNQTSMYLCASVPSQGRSQPQHFGDGTRLSIL.